A single sample gave rise to the 5 T cell receptor beta chains below, sequenced in a study of cytomegalovirus exposure and HLA in healthy donors. Use of 60 Vbeta and 13 Jbeta primers characterized the PCR. TCRdb keeps only in-frame clones here, not all; method: immunoSEQ multiplex PCR. The table includes some 120,000 clones, approximately 80% detected once. Material for sequencing was PBMCs. The receptors here all came from a middle-aged man in good health and CMV-seronegative.

The V and J genes are TRBV14 and TRBJ1-3; TRBD1 matches 8 bases. V lost 0 bases and J lost 3; bases outside the gene matches: 7. The CDR3 is 17 amino acids. In germline, CDR1 is SGHDN, CDR2 FVKESK. CDR3 bases: TGTGCCAGCAGCCAAGATCGTCAGGGGGCTGGTGGAAACACCATATATTTT. It encodes CASSQDRQGAGGNTIYF. The entire variable domain, with the rest obtained from reference TRBV14 and TRBJ1-3, is as follows: EAGVTQFPSHSVIEKGQTVTLRCDPISGHDNLYWYRRVMGKEIKFLLHFVKESKQDESGMPNNRFLAERTGGTYSTLKVQPAELEDSGVYFCASSQDRQGAGGNTIYFGEGSWLTVV.

The chain has TRBV7-2 and TRBJ2-5; TRBD2 matches 14 bases. The CDR3 runs 16 residues. The trim removed 4 bases at V and 5 bases at J, leaving 6 bases unmatched. CDR1 is SGHTA and CDR2 is FQGNSA in the germline V gene. CDR3 in DNA: TGTGCCAGCAGCTGGGGGGGACTAGCGGGAGCGGAGACCCAGTACTTC. As protein: CASSWGGLAGAETQYF.

There are a few counts of this clone. This sequence joins TRBV7-3 and TRBJ2-6; 9 positions agree with TRBD1. CDR3 length: 21 amino acids. Germline CDR1 and CDR2: SGHTA and FQGTGA. V lost 0 bases to trimming and J lost 0 bases; unmatched junction nucleotides: 12. The CDR3 reads CASSLTFGTGPKISGANVLTF. As DNA, the CDR3 is TGTGCCAGCAGCTTAACGTTCGGGACAGGGCCAAAAATCTCTGGGGCCAACGTCCTGACTTTC.

The CDR3 bases are TGTGCCAGCAGTTTACTCCCCCGGGGGGTGTTTAATCAGCCCCAGCATTTT. It yields the protein CASSLLPRGVFNQPQHF. V gene TRBV28 combines with J gene TRBJ1-5; D perhaps matches TRBD1 (5 bases). Germline V gene sequence: CDR1 MDHEN, CDR2 SYDVKM. The CDR3 is 17 residues long. The germline V and J ends were trimmed by 2 bases and 4 bases, with 18 bases remaining between them. The full variable domain, in which reference TRBV28 and TRBJ1-5 provide the parts outside the CDR3, is DVKVTQSSRYLVKRTGEKVFLECVQDMDHENMFWYRQDPGLGLRLIYFSYDVKMKEKGDIPEGYSVSREKKERFSLILESASTNQTSMYLCASSLLPRGVFNQPQHFGDGTRLSIL.

In its sample, this clone was seen a few times. Other DNA sequences in the sample encode the same CDR3. CDR3 amino acids: CASSEYGGYTEAFF. CDR3 in DNA: TGTGCCAGCAGTGAATACGGGGGATACACTGAAGCTTTCTTT. This sequence joins TRBV25-1 and TRBJ1-1, with D perhaps matching TRBD1 (5 bases). Germline lookup yields CDR1 MGHDK and CDR2 SYGVNS. The CDR3 spans 14 residues. V lost 0 bases and J 3 bases, leaving 8 bases between the germline ends. The variable domain in full, with the rest retrieved from reference TRBV25-1 and TRBJ1-1, is EADIYQTPRYLVIGTGKKITLECSQTMGHDKMYWYQQDPGMELHLIHYSYGVNSTEKGDLSSESTVSRIRTEHFPLTLESARPSHTSQYLCASSEYGGYTEAFFGQGTRLTVV.